Listed here are 17 T cell receptor beta chains from one sample, sequenced in a study of cytomegalovirus exposure and HLA in healthy donors. PCR amplification relied on 60 Vbeta primers (plus 13 Jbeta primers). Profiled with immunoSEQ multiplex PCR; TCRdb holds only in-frame clones, not every one. There are about 160,000 clones in the sample; 65% to 85% occur only once, and about 2.4% lies in the top ten. The material sequenced was PBMCs. These receptors came from a male donor in good health and CMV-seronegative.

The chain couples TRBV7-6 to TRBJ1-1; D not certain. V was shortened by 3 bases and J by 4 bases, with 15 bases between the two germline ends. CDR1 and CDR2 from the germline V gene are SGHVS and FNYEAQ. The CDR3 spans 15 residues. In DNA, the CDR3 is TGTGCCAGCAGCTTTCCCCCCGACGGAGGCACTGAAGCTTTCTTT. It encodes CASSFPPDGGTEAFF.

V is TRBV28 and J is TRBJ1-5; D is perhaps TRBD1 (5 bases). Trimming left V 5 bases short and J 3 bases short, with 29 bases between. Germline CDR1 is MDHEN and CDR2 is SYDVKM. This CDR3 comprises 20 residues. CDR3 nucleotides: TGTGCCAGCAGTCCCCAGGGAATTATGGGAGGGAGAAAGGTCAATCAGCCCCAGCATTTT. Translation gives CASSPQGIMGGRKVNQPQHF.

This chain links TRBV6-1 with TRBJ2-7; 8 bases are shared with TRBD2. The length of the CDR3 is 18 residues. Unmatched junction bases numbered 14, after V lost 2 bases and J lost 2 bases. CDR1 is MNHNS, CDR2 SASEGT, per germline. As DNA, the CDR3 is TGTGCCAGCAGTGAATCTGGGGGGTTTCGCGGGGGGCCCTACGAGCAGTACTTC. Amino acid sequence: CASSESGGFRGGPYEQYF.

This clone was seen once. The rearrangement links TRBV19 to TRBJ2-1; 15 nucleotides align to TRBD2. Germline V lookup: CDR1 LNHDA, CDR2 SQIVND (reference sequence). Trimming cost V 6 bases and J 6 bases; bases outside gene matches: 18. This CDR3 spans 20 amino acids. CDR3 protein: CASSPRGTSGGSPNFNEQFF. In DNA form, the CDR3 reads TGTGCCAGTAGCCCTAGAGGGACTAGCGGGGGGAGTCCAAATTTCAATGAGCAGTTCTTC.

The chain joins TRBV18 to TRBJ1-1, with unresolved D. V lost 3 bases and J lost 0, with 20 bases in between. CDR1 is KGHSH and CDR2 is LQKENI in the germline V gene. This CDR3 has 18 amino acids. The CDR3 here is CASSPRGLYGELNTEAFF. CDR3 nucleotides: TGTGCCAGCTCACCCCGAGGGTTGTACGGTGAGCTGAACACTGAAGCTTTCTTT.

This sequence joins TRBV7-2 and TRBJ1-2, with TRBD1 matching 7 bases. This CDR3 has 14 amino acids. Trimming removed 6 bases from V and 4 bases from J; junction bases left unmatched: 8. Per germline, CDR1 SGHTA and CDR2 FQGNSA. CDR3 in amino acids: CASRPQGEVYGYTF. The CDR3 bases are TGTGCCAGCAGACCGCAGGGGGAGGTCTATGGCTACACCTTC. The complete variable domain, with remaining parts taken from reference TRBV7-2 and TRBJ1-2, reads GAGVSQSPSNKVTEKGKDVELRCDPISGHTALYWYRQSLGQGLEFLIYFQGNSAPDKSGLPSDRFSAERTGGSVSTLTIQRTQQEDSAVYLCASRPQGEVYGYTFGSGTRLTVV.

This chain links TRBV5-4 with TRBJ1-4; D gene ambiguous. Trimming removed 3 bases at V and 5 bases at J, with 8 bases between. The CDR3 has 13 amino acids. From germline, CDR1 is SGHNT and CDR2 YYREEE (reference sequence). The CDR3: CASSSSNNEKLFF. The CDR3 bases are TGTGCCAGCAGCTCCTCTAACAATGAAAAACTGTTTTTT.

The J gene is TRBJ1-1, the V gene TRBV6-5, with D unclear. Germline lookup yields CDR1 MNHEY and CDR2 SVGAGI. The CDR3 has 15 residues. The V end was cut by 7 bases, the J end by 5 bases, with 20 bases between. Here the CDR3 reads CASILNSGGKTEAFF. The CDR3 region has the DNA TGTGCCAGCATACTTAATAGCGGCGGTAAGACTGAAGCTTTCTTT.

This clone was detected a few times. The rearrangement joins TRBV2 to TRBJ1-1, with unresolved D. The CDR3 spans 13 residues. V lost 7 bases to trimming and J lost 3 bases, with 12 bases between them. Germline V gene data show CDR1 as SNHLY and CDR2 as FYNNEI. The CDR3 spells CASTGVGDTEAFF. The CDR3 DNA is TGTGCCAGCACCGGGGTTGGGGACACTGAAGCTTTCTTT.

The chain joins TRBV9 to TRBJ2-7; 12 bases fit TRBD2. This CDR3 is 15 amino acids long. Germline trimming cut 3 bases from V and 3 bases from J; bases unmatched to any gene: 4. In germline, CDR1 is SGDLS, CDR2 YYNGEE. The CDR3 DNA reads TGTGCCAGCAGCGAGACTAGCGGGAGTCTCTACGAGCAGTACTTC. Translated: CASSETSGSLYEQYF.

The rearrangement joins TRBV30 to TRBJ2-1; D may be TRBD2 (5 bases). The CDR3 contains 16 residues. The V end was cut by 0 bases, the J end by 4 bases, with 16 bases between. Germline-derived CDR1 and CDR2 are GTSNPN and SVGIG (reference sequence). CDR3 in DNA: TGTGCCTGGAGTGTACCAGAGCGGCACGTATACAATGAGCAGTTCTTC. Translated, it gives CAWSVPERHVYNEQFF. Full variable domain (remainder filled in from reference TRBV30 and TRBJ2-1): SQTIHQWPATLVQPVGSPLSLECTVEGTSNPNLYWYRQAAGRGLQLLFYSVGIGQISSEVPQNLSASRPQDRQFILSSKKLLLSDSGFYLCAWSVPERHVYNEQFFGPGTRLTVL.

This clone was observed a single time. V usage is TRBV5-1 and J usage is TRBJ2-1, with 9 bases fitting TRBD1. The CDR3 covers 15 residues. Germline CDR1 reads SGHRS; CDR2 reads YFSETQ. V trimming: 4 bases; J trimming: 6 bases; junction bases outside the gene matches: 8. CDR3 sequence (DNA): TGCGCCAGCAGCGGGGGGACAGGGTGGGGCAATGAGCAGTTCTTC. Residues: CASSGGTGWGNEQFF.

V usage is TRBV29-1 and J usage is TRBJ2-6; D gene unclear. The germline V gene encodes CDR1 SQVTM and CDR2 ANQGSEA. This CDR3 contains 13 residues. Trimming pared 6 bases from V and 0 bases from J, leaving 6 bases between. CDR3 in amino acids: CSVRDSGANVLTF. The CDR3 DNA reads TGCAGCGTGCGCGACTCTGGGGCCAACGTCCTGACTTTC.

The chain joins TRBV6-5 to TRBJ1-4; D unresolved. CDR1 is MNHEY and CDR2 is SVGAGI in the germline V gene. CDR3 length: 14 amino acids. V was trimmed by 2 bases and J by 8 bases, leaving 12 bases between them. This chain's CDR3 is CASSYGQPSEKLFF. CDR3 coding DNA: TGTGCCAGCAGTTACGGGCAGCCCTCCGAAAAACTGTTTTTT.

The CDR3 loop reads CASSGALGAFF. CDR3 bases: TGTGCCAGCAGTGGAGCTCTCGGGGCTTTCTTT. The rearrangement links TRBV27 to TRBJ1-1; D unclear. This CDR3 has 11 amino acids. Trimming removed 5 bases from V and 11 bases from J, with 12 bases in between. Per germline, CDR1 MNHEY and CDR2 SMNVEV (reference sequence).

The V call is TRBV5-1, the J call TRBJ2-7; 8 positions agree with TRBD1. V gave up 1 base and J gave up 4 bases; unmatched junction bases: 7. The CDR3 covers 15 residues. From germline, CDR1 is SGHRS and CDR2 YFSETQ. CDR3 in DNA: TGCGCCAGCAGCTTGTCGGGACAGGCGAATTACGAGCAGTACTTC. Encoded protein: CASSLSGQANYEQYF.

The chain joins TRBV5-1 to TRBJ2-7, with TRBD1 matching over 11 bases. V shed 5 bases and J 0 bases; nucleotides not matched to a gene: 7. The germline V gene has CDR1 SGHRS and CDR2 YFSETQ. The CDR3 is 16 residues long. Written as DNA, the CDR3 is TGCGCCAGCAGGCGCGGACAGGGGGCCTCCTCCTACGAGCAGTACTTC. It encodes CASRRGQGASSYEQYF.